Each of the 29 T cell receptor beta chains below was sequenced from the same sample in a study of graft-versus-host responses after intestinal transplantation (dated by TCRdb to the early 2020s). Library preparation was by the immunoSEQ multiplex PCR assay. Entries here come from immuneACCESS through TCRdb and include only in-frame sequences with V and J called. Some clones fail to appear in such tables; in the studies checked, an unresolved V gene covers under half of the shortfall, and the cause of the remainder is unknown. In all, the sample holds about 57,000 clones, and 70% to 90% of those were seen once. Of the sample, roughly 1.7% is held by the ten largest clones. Material: PBMCs, obtained 26 days after transplant. The source is a human patient who received an intestinal transplant, so some T cells may come from the graft donor.

CDR3 bases: TGTGCCAGCAGCTCCCGGGGACTAGCGGGCCGTGAGCAGTTCTTC. Encoded protein: CASSSRGLAGREQFF. The V call is TRBV13, the J call TRBJ2-1; 12 bases match TRBD2. Germline values: CDR1 PRHDT, CDR2 FYEKMQ (reference sequence). This CDR3 is built from 15 residues. J lost 9 bases, V lost 4 bases, and 7 bases had no gene match.

Only one count was recorded for this clone. V and J are TRBV19 and TRBJ1-1; TRBD1 aligns across 7 bases. The CDR3 extends over 15 amino acids. CDR1 and CDR2 (germline): LNHDA, SQIVND (reference sequence). V was clipped by 3 bases and J by 7 bases; unmatched bases: 11. Here the CDR3 DNA reads TGTGCCAGTAGTATCGCAACGACAGGGTACGGTGAAGCTTTCTTT. Translating it yields CASSIATTGYGEAFF.

This clone was seen once. The V call is TRBV5-6, the J call TRBJ2-3; TRBD2 aligns across 8 bases. V dropped 4 bases and J dropped 6; count of bases not matched to a gene: 4. Germline values: CDR1 SGHDT, CDR2 YYEEEE. CDR3 size: 13 residues. CDR3 protein: CASSMSGSDTQYF. The CDR3 DNA follows: TGTGCCAGCAGCATGAGCGGGAGTGATACGCAGTATTTT.

The V gene is TRBV6-5, the J gene TRBJ2-3; no firm D call. Germline V lookup: CDR1 MNHEY, CDR2 SVGAGI. V shed 0 bases and J shed 1 base, with 8 bases lying between them. The CDR3 totals 15 residues. CDR3 nucleotide sequence: TGTGCCAGCAGTTACTCCGGGTCTGGCACAGATACGCAGTATTTT. Translating it yields CASSYSGSGTDTQYF.

The chain couples TRBV5-1 to TRBJ2-1; perhaps TRBD2 as D (6 bases). The V and J ends lost 7 bases and 7 bases respectively, with 18 bases between them. The CDR3 has 14 amino acids. Germline V gives CDR1 SGHRS, CDR2 YFSETQ. DNA of the CDR3: TGCGCCAGCGGTGAAGCGGGCGCAGGGAATGAGCAGTTCTTC. Translation gives CASGEAGAGNEQFF.

This chain joins TRBV7-2 and TRBJ1-1; D gene unclear. The CDR3 contains 14 residues. Per germline, CDR1 SGHTA and CDR2 FQGNSA. With 5 bases removed from V and 5 bases from J, the gap between germline ends came to 15 bases. The CDR3 DNA is TGTGCCAGCAGCACTCTAGAGGTCCCTACTGAAGCTTTCTTT. This gives the protein CASSTLEVPTEAFF.

This clone was seen a few times. V and J are TRBV2 and TRBJ1-2; unclear D gene. Trimming removed 6 bases at V and 7 bases at J, with 15 bases between. There are 13 residues in the CDR3. The germline V gene encodes CDR1 SNHLY and CDR2 FYNNEI. The CDR3 reads CASRLRTSGGYTF. The CDR3 DNA reads TGTGCCAGCAGACTAAGGACTAGCGGTGGCTACACCTTC.

This rearrangement joins TRBV28 to TRBJ1-1; D gene unclear. The CDR3 covers 16 residues. Germline loops: CDR1 MDHEN, CDR2 SYDVKM. V gave up 6 bases and J gave up 2 bases, with 19 bases separating them. For the CDR3, the DNA is TGTGCCAGCAGCTTTAGTTTACTGGAGGGTAACACTGAAGCTTTCTTT. This codes for CASSFSLLEGNTEAFF.

The rearrangement uses TRBV5-6 and TRBJ1-1, with TRBD1 matching over 10 bases. The V and J ends lost 4 bases and 11 bases, in that order; junction bases with no gene match: 8. Germline CDR1 and CDR2: SGHDT and YYEEEE. The length of the CDR3 is 13 residues. The CDR3 is CASSQTGTGEAFF. CDR3 sequence (DNA): TGTGCCAGCAGCCAAACTGGGACAGGGGAGGCTTTCTTT.

The CDR3 spells CASSEAVNTEAFF. The CDR3 bases are TGTGCCAGCAGTGAGGCGGTGAACACTGAAGCTTTCTTT. The rearrangement uses TRBV6-4 and TRBJ1-1; D gene ambiguous. Per germline, CDR1 MRHNA and CDR2 SNTAGT. The CDR3 contains 13 residues. Trimming removed 3 bases from V and 0 bases from J, with 5 bases in between.

This clone has only one observation. The chain links TRBV5-6 to TRBJ1-5, with TRBD1 identical over 7 bases. The CDR3 consists of 16 residues. V dropped 4 bases and J dropped 7; count of bases not matched to a gene: 14. Germline lookup yields CDR1 SGHDT and CDR2 YYEEEE. The CDR3 reads CASSLYPDRDGQPQHF. As DNA, the CDR3 is TGTGCCAGCAGCCTATATCCCGACAGGGACGGCCAGCCCCAGCATTTT.

V and J are TRBV14 and TRBJ1-2, with D unresolved. Germline loops: CDR1 SGHDN, CDR2 FVKESK. This CDR3 comprises 13 residues. Trimming cost V 1 base and J 6 bases, with 9 bases left between them. CDR3 coding DNA: TGTGCCAGCAGCCAAGGATGGGGAGATGGCTACACCTTC. Its translation: CASSQGWGDGYTF. The whole variable domain, remainder taken from reference TRBV14 and TRBJ1-2, is EAGVTQFPSHSVIEKGQTVTLRCDPISGHDNLYWYRRVMGKEIKFLLHFVKESKQDESGMPNNRFLAERTGGTYSTLKVQPAELEDSGVYFCASSQGWGDGYTFGSGTRLTVV.

The rearrangement joins TRBV5-6 to TRBJ2-7; perhaps TRBD2 as D (5 bases). This CDR3 is 14 amino acids long. CDR1 and CDR2 (germline): SGHDT, YYEEEE. The V and J ends lost 8 bases and 3 bases respectively, with 18 bases between them. CDR3 amino acids: CASKSKGRDYEQYF. CDR3 in DNA: TGTGCCAGTAAGTCGAAAGGACGGGACTACGAGCAGTACTTC.

The genes are TRBV11-2 and TRBJ2-5; 9 positions agree with TRBD2. Trimming removed 3 bases from V and 3 bases from J; junction bases left unmatched: 8. CDR3 size: 16 residues. From germline, CDR1 is SGHAT and CDR2 FQNNGV. The CDR3 DNA reads TGTGCCAGCAGCTTCTCCCGTCTAGCGGGGAAAGAGACCCAGTACTTC. Amino acid sequence: CASSFSRLAGKETQYF.

The V gene is TRBV6-5, the J gene TRBJ2-7; TRBD2 matches at 12 bases. V lost 0 bases and J lost 0; bases outside the gene matches: 0. Germline CDR1 MNHEY, CDR2 SVGAGI. This CDR3 is built from 16 residues. The CDR3 sequence is CASSYSTSGSSYEQYF. The CDR3 DNA follows: TGTGCCAGCAGTTACTCGACTAGCGGGAGCTCCTACGAGCAGTACTTC.

The V gene is TRBV29-1, the J gene TRBJ1-2, with D perhaps TRBD1 (5 bases). The CDR3 is 13 amino acids. Germline loops: CDR1 SQVTM, CDR2 ANQGSEA. The ends were cut back, 3 bases at V and 8 bases at J, with 16 bases in the middle. The CDR3 DNA reads TGCAGCGTTGAGGTGGGGCCGGGCGGAGGCTACACCTTC. Its translation is CSVEVGPGGGYTF.

The CDR3 DNA reads TGTGCCAGCAGTGAAGGCGGGACCTACGAGCAGTACGTC. It specifies CASSEGGTYEQYV. This sequence joins TRBV2 and TRBJ2-7; a possible D gene is TRBD2 (6 bases). Trimming removed 1 base at V and 2 bases at J, with 6 bases between. This CDR3 has 13 residues. Germline loops: CDR1 SNHLY, CDR2 FYNNEI.

Written as DNA, the CDR3 is TGTGCCAGCAGACAAGACAGGGGGCCAGCCTACGAGCAGTACTTC. Residues: CASRQDRGPAYEQYF. The chain recombines TRBV28 with TRBJ2-7; the match to TRBD1 covers 10 bases. The CDR3 runs 15 residues. After removal of 6 bases from V and 2 bases from J, the junction contained 7 bases not matched to a gene. CDR1 is MDHEN, CDR2 SYDVKM, per germline.

The J gene is TRBJ2-5, the V gene TRBV7-8; D uncertain. CDR1 is SGHVS and CDR2 is FQNEAQ in the germline V gene. V gave up 2 bases and J gave up 0 bases, with 10 bases separating them. The CDR3 is made up of 15 amino acids. The CDR3 coding sequence is TGTGCCAGCAGCTTATTCGACTTCTACCAAGAGACCCAGTACTTC. Amino acid sequence: CASSLFDFYQETQYF.

This chain uses TRBV2 with TRBJ2-5; TRBD1 matches at 8 bases. The germline gives CDR1 SNHLY, CDR2 FYNNEI. This CDR3 has 15 residues. V shed 7 bases, J shed 2 bases, and the junction held 9 bases outside the gene matches. Here the CDR3 DNA reads TGTGCCAGCAACTCACGGACAGGGCCTCAAGAGACCCAGTACTTC. It is translated as CASNSRTGPQETQYF.

This clone has only a few counts. V gene TRBV4-1 combines with J gene TRBJ2-3; D is ambiguous. The germline V gene has CDR1 MGHRA and CDR2 YSYEKL. V was cut by 4 bases and J by 1 base, with 9 bases left in between. This CDR3 has 14 residues. The CDR3 loop is CASSPTVGTDTQYF. The CDR3 DNA is TGCGCCAGCAGCCCCACGGTAGGCACAGATACGCAGTATTTT.

The rearrangement uses TRBV7-9 and TRBJ2-7; 9 positions match TRBD1. This CDR3 comprises 15 residues. Germline CDR1 SEHNR, CDR2 FQNEAQ (reference sequence). Losses at the gene ends were 4 bases for V and 1 base for J; bases not matched to a gene: 5. DNA for the CDR3: TGTGCCAGCAGCTCGGACAGGGGCATTTCCTACGAGCAGTACGTC. This sequence encodes CASSSDRGISYEQYV.

This chain links TRBV27 with TRBJ1-2; D not resolved. The germline V gene has CDR1 MNHEY and CDR2 SMNVEV (reference sequence). The V and J ends lost 5 bases and 2 bases respectively, with 9 bases between them. The CDR3 has 13 residues. CDR3 in amino acids: CASSAYENYGYTF. CDR3 DNA sequence: TGTGCCAGCAGTGCGTACGAGAACTATGGCTACACCTTC.

This chain connects TRBV5-6 to TRBJ2-5; D not resolved. CDR3 size: 15 residues. Per germline, CDR1 SGHDT and CDR2 YYEEEE. V was clipped by 0 bases and J by 2 bases, with 11 bases between them. Written as DNA, the CDR3 is TGTGCCAGCAGCTTGGCCGCTAGTCCGCAAGAGACCCAGTACTTC. It yields the protein CASSLAASPQETQYF.

This clone was observed once. The J gene is TRBJ1-2, the V gene TRBV11-2; D is ambiguous. The V end lost 6 bases, the J end lost 3 bases, and 20 bases lay between the germline ends. CDR1 and CDR2 from the germline V gene are SGHAT and FQNNGV. The CDR3 runs to 16 residues. The CDR3 loop is CASSPGIRATDYGYTF. The CDR3 bases are TGTGCCAGCAGTCCCGGGATCCGGGCGACCGACTATGGCTACACCTTC.

This chain's CDR3 is CASSSPTTGVEKLFF. DNA of the CDR3: TGTGCCAGCAGTTCCCCAACGACCGGGGTTGAAAAACTGTTTTTT. The chain couples TRBV27 to TRBJ1-4; D ambiguous. CDR1 and CDR2 (germline): MNHEY, SMNVEV (reference sequence). The CDR3 length is 15 residues. Trimming shortened V by 4 bases and J by 7 bases, and 16 bases separated the two germline ends.

The V and J genes are TRBV29-1 and TRBJ2-7, with 9 nucleotides matching TRBD1. CDR3 length equals 13 residues. Germline CDR1 reads SQVTM; CDR2 reads ANQGSEA. Losses at the gene ends were 5 bases for V and 3 bases for J; bases not matched to a gene: 5. The CDR3 is CSVRRDRDYEQYF. CDR3 in DNA: TGCAGCGTTCGTCGGGACAGGGACTACGAGCAGTACTTC.

This sequence joins TRBV10-2 and TRBJ2-7, with 7 positions matching TRBD2. Looked up from germline, CDR1 is WSHSY and CDR2 is SAAADI. The CDR3 runs 19 residues. The junction had 20 bases not matched to a gene; V was cut back by 5 bases and J by 1 base. This chain's CDR3 is CASSFAGGESIGSSYEQYV. DNA for the CDR3: TGCGCCAGCAGTTTCGCTGGGGGGGAGTCTATAGGTAGTTCCTACGAGCAGTACGTC.

This clone was detected once. V usage is TRBV27 and J usage is TRBJ2-7; unclear D gene. Trimming stripped 5 bases from V and 7 bases from J, with 12 bases between. The CDR3 sequence is 12 residues long. Germline values: CDR1 MNHEY, CDR2 SMNVEV (reference sequence). The CDR3: CASSPSGLEQYF. In nucleotides, the CDR3 is TGTGCCAGCAGTCCGTCGGGTTTGGAGCAGTACTTC.